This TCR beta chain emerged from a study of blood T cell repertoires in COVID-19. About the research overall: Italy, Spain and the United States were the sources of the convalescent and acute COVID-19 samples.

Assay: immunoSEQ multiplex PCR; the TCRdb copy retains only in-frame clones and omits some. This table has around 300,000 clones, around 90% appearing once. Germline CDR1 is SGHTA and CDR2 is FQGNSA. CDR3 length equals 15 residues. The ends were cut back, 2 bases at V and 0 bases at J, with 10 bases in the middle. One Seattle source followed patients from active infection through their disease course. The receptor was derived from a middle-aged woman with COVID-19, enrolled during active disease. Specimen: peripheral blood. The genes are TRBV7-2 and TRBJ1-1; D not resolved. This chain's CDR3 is CASSLNGVMNTEAFF. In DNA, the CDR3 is TGTGCCAGCAGCTTAAACGGGGTAATGAACACTGAAGCTTTCTTT.